The rows below give T cell receptor beta chains drawn from one sample of a study of immune evolution from preneoplasia to lung adenocarcinoma. Sequencing used immunoSEQ multiplex PCR; TCRdb keeps in-frame clones, though not all of them. The repertoire includes 5,500 to 6,500 clones, roughly 79% of them detected once, and 6.3% sits in the top ten. The source material was FFPE minimally invasive lung adenocarcinoma tissue. These TCRs come from a person aged 50-75 years with lung adenocarcinoma. CDR3s include the opening cysteine and the closing phenylalanine or tryptophan. Each record gives: J gene, clone size, V gene, D gene, CDR3 length, CDR3 DNA, CDR3 protein. The D gene is left open where the match is weak. Some rows have no size entry. The others give once, few or many, or a class for an expanded clone.

>TRBJ1-1|NA|TRBV4-1|NA|16
TGCGCCAGCAGCCAAGAAAGGAAACAGGGCTATACTGAAGCTTTCTTT
CASSQERKQGYTEAFF
>TRBJ1-2|NA|TRBV10-3|NA|15
TGTGCCATCATGGGACCGCATTCAAGTTCGTATGGCTACACCTTC
CAIMGPHSSSYGYTF
>TRBJ2-5|once|TRBV5-4|NA|13
TGTGCCAGCTCCCACGGAGCGGGAGAGACCCAGTACTTC
CASSHGAGETQYF
>TRBJ2-5|once|TRBV6-5|TRBD2|16
TGTGCCAGCAGTTATAGGTCTAGCGGGAGGGCCCGAGAGCAGTACTTC
CASSYRSSGRAREQYF
>TRBJ2-3|NA|TRBV6-4|TRBD1|15
TGTGCCAGCAGTGCATCAGGGGGCGCAACAGATACGCAGTATTTT
CASSASGGATDTQYF
>TRBJ2-1|NA|TRBV6-5|TRBD2|15
TGTGCCAGCAGTCGTGCCGGGACTATAGGCAATGAGCAGTTCTTC
CASSRAGTIGNEQFF
>TRBJ2-7|NA|TRBV6-6|NA|12
TGTGCCAGCAGGCCGGAATCCAACGAGCAGTACTTC
CASRPESNEQYF
>TRBJ2-1|NA|TRBV7-2|NA|13
TGTGCCAGCAGCTTTTCTAGAAACAATGAGCAGTTCTTC
CASSFSRNNEQFF
>TRBJ1-1|NA|TRBV28|NA|14
TGTGCCAGCAGTACCCAAGACAGGCCCTCCGAATCTTTCTTT
CASSTQDRPSESFF
>TRBJ2-4|NA|TRBV5-5|NA|14
TGTGCCAGCAGCCCTCGCCCGGACAGTGTAATTCAGTACTTC
CASSPRPDSVIQYF
>TRBJ2-7|NA|TRBV5-1|TRBD1|14
TGCGCCAGCAGCACACAGGGGTCCCCCTACGAGCAGTACTTC
CASSTQGSPYEQYF
>TRBJ2-7|NA|TRBV6-5|NA|13
TGTGCCAGCAGAGCAGGGGGGGCCTACGAGCAGTACTTC
CASRAGGAYEQYF
>TRBJ2-3|NA|TRBV5-1|NA|15
TGCGCCAGCAGCTTCGGGGGGCCCTGGGGGGATACGCAGTATTTT
CASSFGGPWGDTQYF
>TRBJ1-6|NA|TRBV5-1|NA|16
TGCGCCAGCAGCTTGGGACAACCGAGTTATAATTCACCCCTCCACTTT
CASSLGQPSYNSPLHF
>TRBJ2-3|NA|TRBV5-1|NA|13
TGCGCCAGCAGGGACCTCATCACAGATACGCAGTATTTT
CASRDLITDTQYF
>TRBJ1-5|NA|TRBV7-9|NA|15
TGTGCCAGCAGCTTAGCACAGAGGCCTAATCAGCCCCAGCATTTT
CASSLAQRPNQPQHF
>TRBJ1-1|NA|TRBV12-5|NA|13
TGTGCCTCGACCGAAGGATGGAACACTGAAGCTTTCTTT
CASTEGWNTEAFF
>TRBJ1-1|medium-sized|TRBV18|NA|15
TGTGCCAGCTCACCACGGCAGAAATCGAACACTGAAGCTTTCTTT
CASSPRQKSNTEAFF
>TRBJ1-2|NA|TRBV19|TRBD1|15
TGTGCCAGTAGAACGACAGGGGAGTCTAGCTATGGCTACACCTTC
CASRTTGESSYGYTF
>TRBJ2-1|large|TRBV28|NA|15
TGTGCCAGCAGTTACCTAGGATCGGAAGACAATGAGCAGTTCTTC
CASSYLGSEDNEQFF
>TRBJ2-1|NA|TRBV7-2|NA|15
TGTGCCAGCAGCCCACCGGGGGACTTTTACAATGAGCAGTTCTTC
CASSPPGDFYNEQFF
>TRBJ1-1|NA|TRBV13|TRBD1|12
TGTGCCAGCAGCTTTCAGGGGGCCCGAGCTTTCTTT
CASSFQGARAFF
>TRBJ2-7|NA|TRBV7-2|NA|13
TGTGCCAGCAGCCCCGGGACGGATTACGAGCAGTACTTC
CASSPGTDYEQYF
>TRBJ2-7|few|TRBV5-4|TRBD2|16
TGTGCCAGCAGCCCTGGGACTAGCGGGAGACGGGCCGAGCAGTACTTC
CASSPGTSGRRAEQYF
>TRBJ1-3|few|TRBV5-1|NA|17
TGCGCCAGCAGCCCTACCCCCGGGACAAGCTCTGGAAACACCATATATTTT
CASSPTPGTSSGNTIYF
>TRBJ1-2|NA|TRBV28|TRBD1|15
TGTGCCAGCAGTCGGGACAGGGGATCTAACTATGGCTACACCTTC
CASSRDRGSNYGYTF
>TRBJ2-7|NA|TRBV4-2|NA|15
TGTGCCAGCAGCCAAGAGCGGACCTTCTCCTACGAGCAGTACTTC
CASSQERTFSYEQYF
>TRBJ2-3|NA|TRBV27|TRBD2|15
TGTGCCAGCAGAATACTAGCGGGAGGGCAAGATACGCAGTATTTT
CASRILAGGQDTQYF
>TRBJ1-3|NA|TRBV27|NA|13
TGTGCCAGCAGTTCAAGCTCTGGAAACACCATATATTTT
CASSSSSGNTIYF
>TRBJ2-3|NA|TRBV5-1|TRBD1|13
TGCGCCAGTGGGCCAGGGGGTACAGATACGCAGTATTTT
CASGPGGTDTQYF
>TRBJ1-6|NA|TRBV14|NA|16
TGTGCCAGCAGCCAAGGGGGAACCACTAGGAATTCACCCCTCCACTTT
CASSQGGTTRNSPLHF
>TRBJ2-7|NA|TRBV19|NA|13
TGTGCCAGTAGTATTTCAGGGATCAACGAGCAGTATTTC
CASSISGINEQYF
>TRBJ2-3|NA|TRBV30|TRBD2|13
TGTGCCGGGAATCCTAGCGGGGGAGATACGCAGTATTTT
CAGNPSGGDTQYF
>TRBJ1-1|NA|TRBV21-1|NA|17
TGTGCCAGCAGCAAAACAGTGAGGGAGTCTATTGGGGGAGAAGCTTTCTTT
CASSKTVRESIGGEAFF
>TRBJ1-4|NA|TRBV5-1|NA|13
TGCGCCAGCAGCTCGGCAGGTACTGAAAAACTGTTTTTT
CASSSAGTEKLFF
>TRBJ1-1|NA|TRBV28|NA|13
TGTGCCAGCAGTTGGACAGCGAGAACTGAAGCTTTCTTT
CASSWTARTEAFF
>TRBJ1-3|NA|TRBV19|TRBD1|14
TGTGCCAGCCTTCCAGGGGGCGCAGGAAACACCATATATTTT
CASLPGGAGNTIYF
>TRBJ2-1|NA|TRBV7-8|NA|16
TGTGCCAGCAGCTTAGGAGGGACTTCCGACTACAATGAGCAGTTCTTC
CASSLGGTSDYNEQFF
>TRBJ2-3|NA|TRBV4-2|NA|14
TGTGCCAGCAGCCAAGCAACGAGCACAGATACGCAGTATTTT
CASSQATSTDTQYF
>TRBJ2-3|NA|TRBV19|NA|13
TGTGCCAGTAGCCGGGGTTTGGCAGATACGCAGTATTTT
CASSRGLADTQYF
>TRBJ2-2|NA|TRBV27|NA|13
TGTGCCAGCAGAGAAAGCTTCACCGGGGAGCTGTTTTTT
CASRESFTGELFF
>TRBJ1-1|NA|TRBV19|NA|13
TGTGCCAGTGCCCTTCGGGAGAACACTGAAGCTTTCTTT
CASALRENTEAFF
>TRBJ1-1|NA|TRBV7-2|NA|14
TGTGCCAGCAGCCCCAGGAGCATGAACACTGAAGCTTTCTTT
CASSPRSMNTEAFF
>TRBJ1-5|NA|TRBV2|NA|14
TGTGCCAGCAGTGAAGTGACAGGCAATCAGCCCCAGCATTTT
CASSEVTGNQPQHF
>TRBJ2-2|NA|TRBV19|TRBD2|14
TGTGCCAGTAGCGTCACTAGCGGGAGGGCCCAGCTGTTTTTT
CASSVTSGRAQLFF
>TRBJ2-7|NA|TRBV7-2|TRBD1|14
TGTGCCAGCAGCACAGACAGGGGGCGACTCGAGCAGTACTTC
CASSTDRGRLEQYF
>TRBJ2-3|NA|TRBV6-5|NA|15
TGTGCCAGCAGTAAGGGACTGCCTGGAACAGATACGCAGTATTTT
CASSKGLPGTDTQYF
>TRBJ1-1|NA|TRBV28|TRBD1|19
TGTGCCAGCAGTTTAAATGGAGCCATGACAGGGGGGGAGGACACTGAAGCTTTCTTT
CASSLNGAMTGGEDTEAFF